A selection of T cell receptor beta chains follows, all from one sample in a study of neoadjuvant anti-PD-1 for oral cavity cancer. Profiled with immunoSEQ multiplex PCR; TCRdb holds only in-frame clones, not every one. The sample has approximately 15,000 clones; around 71% are singletons. Source: PBMCs, taken before nivolumab (anti-PD-1) treatment. The source is a person between 40 and 80 years old with oral cavity squamous cell carcinoma. Both conserved end residues are part of each CDR3. Each record gives: J gene, V gene, D gene, clone size, CDR3 DNA, CDR3 protein. The D gene is left open where the match is weak. Where a row states a size, it is once, few, many or the class of an expanded clone; other rows omit it.

J: TRBJ2-2
V: TRBV7-8
D: TRBD1
size: few
DNA: TGTGCCAGCAGCTCGCCGGGACAGGGGGCCGGGGAGCTGTTTTTT
CDR3: CASSSPGQGAGELFF

J: TRBJ2-2
V: TRBV19
D: TRBD2
size: NA
DNA: TGTGCCAGTTGGGAGGGATACACCGGGGAGCTGTTTTTT
CDR3: CASWEGYTGELFF

J: TRBJ1-2
V: TRBV7-8
D: TRBD1
size: NA
DNA: TGTGCCAGCAGCTTAGCCACATCGACAGGGGACGGCTACACCTTC
CDR3: CASSLATSTGDGYTF

J: TRBJ2-4
V: TRBV30
D: TRBD1
size: few
DNA: TGTGCCTGGAGTGGGACAGGCGGCATTCAGTACTTC
CDR3: CAWSGTGGIQYF

J: TRBJ1-2
V: TRBV7-8
D: TRBD1
size: NA
DNA: TGTGCCAGCAGCTTAGGTACAGGGGTTGGCTACACCTTC
CDR3: CASSLGTGVGYTF

J: TRBJ2-2
V: TRBV2
D: TRBD2
size: NA
DNA: TGTGCCAGCACCCGAAAACAAGGGACTAGTGCCGGGGAGCTGTTTTTT
CDR3: CASTRKQGTSAGELFF

J: TRBJ2-7
V: TRBV6-6
D: NA
size: NA
DNA: TGTGCCAGCAGTTACCCTAATTCTCAGGGCGGCGAGCAGTACTTC
CDR3: CASSYPNSQGGEQYF

J: TRBJ1-2
V: TRBV5-8
D: NA
size: NA
DNA: TGTGCCAGCAGCTTGGTTGGGGGGGTTAACTATGGCTACACCTTC
CDR3: CASSLVGGVNYGYTF

J: TRBJ1-5
V: TRBV6-1
D: TRBD1
size: NA
DNA: TGTGCCAGCAGAGGGGACAGCCCCAATCAGCCCCAGCATTTT
CDR3: CASRGDSPNQPQHF

J: TRBJ2-1
V: TRBV5-4
D: TRBD2
size: NA
DNA: TGTGCCAGCAGCTGGGATCGCGGGAGCTCCTACAATGAGCAGTTCTTC
CDR3: CASSWDRGSSYNEQFF

J: TRBJ2-3
V: TRBV11-3
D: TRBD2
size: NA
DNA: TGTGCCAGCAGCTTAGGCTCACTAGCGGGAGCAGATACGCAGTATTTT
CDR3: CASSLGSLAGADTQYF

J: TRBJ2-7
V: TRBV2
D: TRBD1
size: NA
DNA: TGTGCCAGCACCCCGGACAGGGGCCCCTACGAGCAGTACTTC
CDR3: CASTPDRGPYEQYF

J: TRBJ1-5
V: TRBV9
D: TRBD1
size: NA
DNA: TGTGCCAGCAGCCCACACCCGGACAGGGAGGTTCAGCCCCAGCATTTT
CDR3: CASSPHPDREVQPQHF

J: TRBJ1-2
V: TRBV19
D: NA
size: NA
DNA: TGTGCCAGTAGTCGCAACTATGGCTACACCTTC
CDR3: CASSRNYGYTF